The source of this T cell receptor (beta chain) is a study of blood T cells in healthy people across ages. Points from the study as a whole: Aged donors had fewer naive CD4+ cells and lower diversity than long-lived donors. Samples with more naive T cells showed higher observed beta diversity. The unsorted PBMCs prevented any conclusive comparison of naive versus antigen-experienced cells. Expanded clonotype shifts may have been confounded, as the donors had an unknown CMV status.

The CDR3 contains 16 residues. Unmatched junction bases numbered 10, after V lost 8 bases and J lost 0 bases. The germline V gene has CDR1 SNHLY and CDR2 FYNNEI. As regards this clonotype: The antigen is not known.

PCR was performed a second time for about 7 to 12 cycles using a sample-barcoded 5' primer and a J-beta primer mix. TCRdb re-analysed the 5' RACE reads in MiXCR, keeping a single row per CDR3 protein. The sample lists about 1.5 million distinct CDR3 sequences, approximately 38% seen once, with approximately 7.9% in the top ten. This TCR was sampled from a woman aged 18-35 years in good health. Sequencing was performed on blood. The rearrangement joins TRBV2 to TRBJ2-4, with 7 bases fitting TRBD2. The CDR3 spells CASGVAGRLAKNIQYF. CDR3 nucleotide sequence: TGTGCCAGCGGAGTAGCGGGCCGGCTAGCCAAAAACATTCAGTACTTC.